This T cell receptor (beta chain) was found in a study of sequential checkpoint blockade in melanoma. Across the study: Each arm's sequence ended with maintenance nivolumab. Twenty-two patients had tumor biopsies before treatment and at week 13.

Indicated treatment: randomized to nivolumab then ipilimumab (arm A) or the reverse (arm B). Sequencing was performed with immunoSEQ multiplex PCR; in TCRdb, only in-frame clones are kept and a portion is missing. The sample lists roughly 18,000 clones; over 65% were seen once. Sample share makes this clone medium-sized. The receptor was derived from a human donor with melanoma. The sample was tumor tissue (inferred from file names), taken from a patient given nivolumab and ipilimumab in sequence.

The CDR3 sequence is CASIRSGGNTEAFF. Here the CDR3 DNA reads TGTGCCAGCATCCGCTCCGGGGGGAACACTGAAGCTTTCTTT. The chain links TRBV11-3 to TRBJ1-1, with D tentatively TRBD1 (5 bases). Germline loops: CDR1 SGHNT, CDR2 YENEEA. The length of the CDR3 is 14 residues. Trimming shortened V by 7 bases and J by 1 base, and 13 bases separated the two germline ends.